The 9 T cell receptor beta chains below all came from one sample that was sequenced in a study of cytomegalovirus exposure and HLA in healthy donors (dated by TCRdb to about 2017). Library method: the immunoSEQ multiplex PCR assay. For the multiplex PCR, a mixture combining 60 forward primers for TCR Vbeta segments and 13 reverse primers for TCR Jbeta segments was used. This is the immuneACCESS table as TCRdb keeps it, with only in-frame sequences that have V and J called. A part of the clones is gone; compared with another copy, unresolved V genes explain less than half, and the rest is unexplained. The sample table records roughly 190,000 clones; about four fifths of these occur just once. The biggest ten clones account for around 1.7% of the sample. The material sequenced was PBMCs. These receptor sequences come from a woman under 30 in good health and CMV-seronegative.

V is TRBV5-1 and J is TRBJ1-1, with unresolved D. CDR1 is SGHRS, CDR2 YFSETQ, per germline. This CDR3 contains 14 residues. Trimming took off 6 bases at V and 0 bases at J, with 12 bases between the two ends. The CDR3 DNA sequence: TGCGCCAGCAACCTGGGAGGGTTGAACACTGAAGCTTTCTTT. Protein: CASNLGGLNTEAFF.

This chain links TRBV7-2 with TRBJ2-1; D is possibly TRBD1 (5 bases). This CDR3 has 16 residues. The germline V and J ends were trimmed by 1 base and 10 bases, with 20 bases remaining between them. Germline CDR1 reads SGHTA; CDR2 reads FQGNSA. The CDR3 is CASSLDGQGPTIEQFF. DNA of the CDR3: TGTGCCAGCAGCTTAGACGGTCAGGGTCCCACAATCGAGCAGTTCTTC.

V and J are TRBV9 and TRBJ2-7; possible D gene TRBD2, 6 bases. Per the germline V gene, CDR1 is SGDLS and CDR2 is YYNGEE. The CDR3 spans 16 residues. The ends were cut back, 4 bases at V and 2 bases at J, with 19 bases in the middle. CDR3 sequence: CASSPTGLFPTYEQYF. CDR3 bases: TGTGCCAGCAGCCCGACGGGACTTTTCCCCACCTACGAGCAGTACTTC. The full variable domain, with the rest looked up from reference TRBV9 and TRBJ2-7, is DSGVTQTPKHLITATGQRVTLRCSPRSGDLSVYWYQQSLDQGLQFLIQYYNGEERAKGNILERFSAQQFPDLHSELNLSSLELGDSALYFCASSPTGLFPTYEQYFGPGTRLTVT.

The V call is TRBV6-5, the J call TRBJ2-1; tentatively, D is TRBD2 (5 bases). Germline CDR1 reads MNHEY; CDR2 reads SVGAGI. V was shortened by 0 bases and J by 13 bases, with 19 bases between the two germline ends. This CDR3 region has 15 residues. CDR3 sequence: CASSYSTPSTRRQFF. The CDR3 DNA reads TGTGCCAGCAGTTACTCGACACCCTCAACTAGGCGTCAGTTCTTC.

The chain is built from TRBV2 and TRBJ2-1, with D uncertain. The CDR3 contains 12 residues. CDR1 is SNHLY, CDR2 FYNNEI, per germline. V lost 3 bases and J 8 bases, leaving 8 bases between the germline ends. The CDR3 region is CASSDLGDEQFF. CDR3 DNA: TGTGCCAGCAGTGACCTAGGAGATGAGCAGTTCTTC.

This chain connects TRBV7-9 to TRBJ1-2; a weak D match, TRBD1 (5 bases). The V end lost 5 bases, the J end lost 1 base, and 8 bases lay between the germline ends. The CDR3 runs to 13 residues. Germline values: CDR1 SEHNR, CDR2 FQNEAQ (reference sequence). The CDR3 DNA reads as TGTGCCAGCAGCCCTCAGGGTAACTATGGCTACACCTTC. Residues: CASSPQGNYGYTF.

J is TRBJ2-1 and V is TRBV7-2, with 12 bases that match TRBD2. V dropped 6 bases and J dropped 2; count of bases not matched to a gene: 8. The CDR3 consists of 17 residues. Germline CDR1 and CDR2: SGHTA and FQGNSA. The CDR3 loop reads CASSWGTSGSAYNEQFF. The CDR3 nucleotides are TGTGCCAGCAGTTGGGGGACTAGCGGGTCCGCCTACAATGAGCAGTTCTTC.

The J gene is TRBJ1-2, the V gene TRBV18; TRBD1 aligns across 7 bases. J was trimmed by 4 bases and V by 0 bases; bases with no gene match: 17. The CDR3 contains 19 residues. Germline V gene sequence: CDR1 KGHSH, CDR2 LQKENI. Here the CDR3 reads CASSPPEVGMGQFRYGYTF. In nucleotides, the CDR3 is TGTGCCAGCTCACCACCGGAGGTTGGTATGGGACAGTTCCGCTATGGCTACACCTTC.

CDR3 sequence reads: CASSQDFSGRAGDTQYF. Here the CDR3 DNA reads TGCGCCAGCAGCCAAGATTTCAGCGGGAGGGCTGGAGATACGCAGTATTTT. The chain links TRBV4-3 to TRBJ2-3, with TRBD2 matching over 10 bases. Germline CDR1 LGHNA, CDR2 YSLEER. The CDR3 is made up of 17 amino acids. V lost 0 bases to trimming and J lost 5 bases; unmatched junction nucleotides: 8.